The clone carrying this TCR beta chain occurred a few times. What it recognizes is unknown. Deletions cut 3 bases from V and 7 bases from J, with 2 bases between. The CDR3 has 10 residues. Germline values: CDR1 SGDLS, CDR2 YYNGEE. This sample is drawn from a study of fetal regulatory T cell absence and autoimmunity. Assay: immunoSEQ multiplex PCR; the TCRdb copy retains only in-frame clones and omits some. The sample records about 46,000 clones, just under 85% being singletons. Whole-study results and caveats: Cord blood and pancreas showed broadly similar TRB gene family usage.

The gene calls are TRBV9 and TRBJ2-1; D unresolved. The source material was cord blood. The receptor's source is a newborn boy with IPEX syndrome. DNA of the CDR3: TGTGCCAGCAGCGGAAATGAGCAGTTCTTC. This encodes CASSGNEQFF. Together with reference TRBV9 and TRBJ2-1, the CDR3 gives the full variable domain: DSGVTQTPKHLITATGQRVTLRCSPRSGDLSVYWYQQSLDQGLQFLIQYYNGEERAKGNILERFSAQQFPDLHSELNLSSLELGDSALYFCASSGNEQFFGPGTRLTVL.